This is a list of T cell receptor beta chains from one sample in a study of T cell responses to AZD1222 COVID-19 vaccine. The data were produced by immunoSEQ multiplex PCR, yet TCRdb's version contains in-frame clones alone and is incomplete. The table lists 200,000 or so clones, about 90% of them singletons. Sequences were derived from peripheral blood, sampled on day 0 of MenACWY control vaccination. The receptors come from an adult in good health. CDR3s include the opening cysteine and the closing phenylalanine or tryptophan. A D gene is named only where the DNA matches it firmly. Some rows have no size entry. The others give once, few or many, or a class for an expanded clone.

clone size: once; D gene: TRBD2; V gene: TRBV4-2; J gene: TRBJ2-1; CDR3 DNA: TGTGCCAGCAGCCAAGATCGGGGAGCGGGGGGGTTCGATGAGCAGTTCTTC; CDR3 protein: CASSQDRGAGGFDEQFF
clone size: NA; D gene: NA; V gene: TRBV7-9; J gene: TRBJ1-2; CDR3 DNA: TGCTGGGACGTGGGCCGCAAGGCTAACTATGGCTACACCTTC; CDR3 protein: CWDVGRKANYGYTF
clone size: NA; D gene: TRBD2; V gene: TRBV3-1/TRBV3-2; J gene: TRBJ2-1; CDR3 DNA: TGTGCCAGCAGCTTCGGGGGGGCGGGAGCGGTTGAGCAGTTCTTC; CDR3 protein: CASSFGGAGAVEQFF
clone size: NA; D gene: TRBD1; V gene: TRBV28; J gene: TRBJ1-5; CDR3 DNA: TGTGCCAGCAGATCAAGACAGGGACCGAATCAGCCCCAGCATTTT; CDR3 protein: CASRSRQGPNQPQHF
clone size: NA; D gene: TRBD2; V gene: TRBV28; J gene: TRBJ2-1; CDR3 DNA: TGTGCCAGCAGTTTTGCGGGAGGGCGGAATGAGCAGTTCTTC; CDR3 protein: CASSFAGGRNEQFF
clone size: few; D gene: TRBD2; V gene: TRBV19; J gene: TRBJ2-1; CDR3 DNA: TGTGCCAGTAGTATTACACTAGCGGGGGGCTCCAATGAGCAGTTCTTC; CDR3 protein: CASSITLAGGSNEQFF
clone size: once; D gene: TRBD1; V gene: TRBV27; J gene: TRBJ2-7; CDR3 DNA: TGTGCCAGCTGGGACAGGGCCGAGCAGTACTTC; CDR3 protein: CASWDRAEQYF
clone size: NA; D gene: TRBD1; V gene: TRBV7-9; J gene: TRBJ2-1; CDR3 DNA: TGTGCCAGCAGCTTAATCAGGACAGGGTCCACCTACAATGAGCAGTTCTTC; CDR3 protein: CASSLIRTGSTYNEQFF
clone size: NA; D gene: NA; V gene: TRBV19; J gene: TRBJ2-7; CDR3 DNA: TGTGCCAGTACCCCTACCGCCGGGACCGCCACGGAGCAGTACTTC; CDR3 protein: CASTPTAGTATEQYF
clone size: NA; D gene: TRBD2; V gene: TRBV27; J gene: TRBJ2-1; CDR3 DNA: TGTGCCAGCAGCCATGGGACTAGCGGGAATAATAATGAGCAGTTCTTC; CDR3 protein: CASSHGTSGNNNEQFF
clone size: NA; D gene: NA; V gene: TRBV12-2; J gene: TRBJ2-3; CDR3 DNA: TGTGCAAGTCGGTGGTGCGGGGAGCCCGAGGGCACAGATACGCAGTATTTT; CDR3 protein: CASRWCGEPEGTDTQYF
clone size: NA; D gene: NA; V gene: TRBV6-2/TRBV6-3; J gene: TRBJ2-7; CDR3 DNA: TGTGCCAGCAGTTACTTAGGAGCCGACGAGCAGTACTTC; CDR3 protein: CASSYLGADEQYF
clone size: NA; D gene: NA; V gene: TRBV7-2; J gene: TRBJ1-4; CDR3 DNA: TGTGCCAGCAGCTTAGCAGGGGTTGCAACTAATGAAAAACTGTTTTTT; CDR3 protein: CASSLAGVATNEKLFF
clone size: NA; D gene: NA; V gene: TRBV28; J gene: TRBJ1-1; CDR3 DNA: TGTGCCAGCAGGGGCCCCAGGGAAACTGAAGCTTTCTTT; CDR3 protein: CASRGPRETEAFF
clone size: few; D gene: NA; V gene: TRBV12-3/TRBV12-4; J gene: TRBJ1-2; CDR3 DNA: TGTGCCAGCACCTTCGGGGGATTGTATGGCTACACCTTC; CDR3 protein: CASTFGGLYGYTF
clone size: NA; D gene: TRBD1; V gene: TRBV28; J gene: TRBJ1-6; CDR3 DNA: TGTGCCAGCTGCCAGGGGGATTCACCCCTCCACTTT; CDR3 protein: CASCQGDSPLHF
clone size: NA; D gene: TRBD1; V gene: TRBV5-1; J gene: TRBJ2-3; CDR3 DNA: TGCGCCAGCAGCTGGGACAGGTTTTCAGATACGCAGTATTTT; CDR3 protein: CASSWDRFSDTQYF
clone size: NA; D gene: NA; V gene: TRBV6-2/TRBV6-3; J gene: TRBJ1-1; CDR3 DNA: TGTGCCAGCAGCTCACCTTTAGAAGGGAAGAACACTGAAGCTTTCTTT; CDR3 protein: CASSSPLEGKNTEAFF
clone size: NA; D gene: TRBD2; V gene: TRBV9; J gene: TRBJ2-7; CDR3 DNA: TGTGCCAGCAGCACGGGACTAGCGGGAGGAACCTACGAGCAGTACTTC; CDR3 protein: CASSTGLAGGTYEQYF
clone size: NA; D gene: NA; V gene: TRBV29-1; J gene: TRBJ2-7; CDR3 DNA: TGCAGCGGACGCGGGGACACCTACGAGCAGTACTTC; CDR3 protein: CSGRGDTYEQYF
clone size: NA; D gene: TRBD2; V gene: TRBV7-2; J gene: TRBJ2-3; CDR3 DNA: TGTGCCAGCAGCCCACCTAGCGGGAGAAGGGGGGGCACAGATACGCAGTATTTT; CDR3 protein: CASSPPSGRRGGTDTQYF
clone size: few; D gene: NA; V gene: TRBV9; J gene: TRBJ1-1; CDR3 DNA: TGTGCCAGCAGCGCCCAGGGGCGGGGAACTGAAGCTTTCTTT; CDR3 protein: CASSAQGRGTEAFF
clone size: few; D gene: NA; V gene: TRBV28; J gene: TRBJ1-1; CDR3 DNA: TGTGCCAGTTTGATCACTGAAGCTTTCTTT; CDR3 protein: CASLITEAFF
clone size: NA; D gene: NA; V gene: TRBV19; J gene: TRBJ1-1; CDR3 DNA: TGTGCCAGTAGTATAGGGGGCCCGTTGGTGAACACTGAAGCTTTCTTT; CDR3 protein: CASSIGGPLVNTEAFF
clone size: NA; D gene: NA; V gene: TRBV11-2; J gene: TRBJ2-1; CDR3 DNA: TGTGCCAGCAGCTTAGAGCGAGACTCCTACAATGAGCAGTTCTTC; CDR3 protein: CASSLERDSYNEQFF
clone size: few; D gene: TRBD1; V gene: TRBV4-1; J gene: TRBJ2-5; CDR3 DNA: TGCGCCAGCAGCCAAGATCAGGGGGCGAGAGAGACCCAGTACTTC; CDR3 protein: CASSQDQGARETQYF
clone size: once; D gene: NA; V gene: TRBV30; J gene: TRBJ2-7; CDR3 DNA: TGTGCCTTATCTGGTCGAACCTACGAGCAGTACTTC; CDR3 protein: CALSGRTYEQYF
clone size: NA; D gene: TRBD2; V gene: TRBV2; J gene: TRBJ2-7; CDR3 DNA: TGTGCCAGCAGTGAAGCTTTAGCGGGAAGGTCCTACGAGCAGTACTTC; CDR3 protein: CASSEALAGRSYEQYF
clone size: NA; D gene: NA; V gene: TRBV7-2; J gene: TRBJ2-3; CDR3 DNA: TGTGCCAGCAGCTCCGGCCCAAATTCAGATACGCAGTATTTT; CDR3 protein: CASSSGPNSDTQYF
clone size: NA; D gene: NA; V gene: TRBV28; J gene: TRBJ1-6; CDR3 DNA: TGTGCCAGCAGTTCCGGGACCCTCGATTCACCCCTCCACTTT; CDR3 protein: CASSSGTLDSPLHF
clone size: NA; D gene: TRBD1; V gene: TRBV7-9; J gene: TRBJ1-2; CDR3 DNA: TGTGCCAGCAGCTTAGTCGGACAGGCCGTCTATGGCTACACCTTC; CDR3 protein: CASSLVGQAVYGYTF
clone size: once; D gene: TRBD1; V gene: TRBV9; J gene: TRBJ2-7; CDR3 DNA: TGTGCCAGCAGCGGATCCGGGACAGGATTTTACGAGCAGTACTTC; CDR3 protein: CASSGSGTGFYEQYF
clone size: NA; D gene: NA; V gene: TRBV6-2/TRBV6-3; J gene: TRBJ1-1; CDR3 DNA: TGTGCCAGCAGCTCCGTGGTTTTGGCTGAAGCTTTCTTT; CDR3 protein: CASSSVVLAEAFF
clone size: NA; D gene: NA; V gene: TRBV18; J gene: TRBJ1-4; CDR3 DNA: TGTGCCAGCTCACCGGGGCAGGGAGGTGAAAAACTGTTTTTT; CDR3 protein: CASSPGQGGEKLFF
clone size: NA; D gene: TRBD1; V gene: TRBV7-8; J gene: TRBJ1-4; CDR3 DNA: TGTGCCAGCAGCCTAATACAGGGGGGGAATGAAAAACTGTTTTTT; CDR3 protein: CASSLIQGGNEKLFF
clone size: NA; D gene: NA; V gene: TRBV7-9; J gene: TRBJ1-4; CDR3 DNA: TGTGCCAGCAGCTCCGGACGAATACTAAGTAATGAAAAACTGTTTTTT; CDR3 protein: CASSSGRILSNEKLFF
clone size: NA; D gene: NA; V gene: TRBV30; J gene: TRBJ1-6; CDR3 DNA: TGTGCCTGGAGCGCCGGGACCCTCATTCTAGGTTCACCCCTCCACTTT; CDR3 protein: CAWSAGTLILGSPLHF
clone size: NA; D gene: NA; V gene: TRBV5-4; J gene: TRBJ2-5; CDR3 DNA: TGTGCCAGCAGCTTGGGACGGAAAGAGACCCAGTACTTC; CDR3 protein: CASSLGRKETQYF
clone size: once; D gene: TRBD2; V gene: TRBV15; J gene: TRBJ2-4; CDR3 DNA: TGTGCCACCAGCAGAGCTCCCGGGACTAGCACCCTGGCCAAAAACATTCAGTACTTC; CDR3 protein: CATSRAPGTSTLAKNIQYF
clone size: NA; D gene: TRBD1; V gene: TRBV29-1; J gene: TRBJ1-1; CDR3 DNA: TGCAGCGCCTGGGGACAGCCGAACACTGAAGCTTTCTTT; CDR3 protein: CSAWGQPNTEAFF
clone size: NA; D gene: TRBD1; V gene: TRBV2; J gene: TRBJ1-2; CDR3 DNA: TGTGCCAGCAGTTATACAGGGGGCCCAAGAGCTAACTATGGCTACACCTTC; CDR3 protein: CASSYTGGPRANYGYTF
clone size: NA; D gene: NA; V gene: TRBV27; J gene: TRBJ1-2; CDR3 DNA: TGTGCCAGCAGTTTCCGTGGACAGTCGTATGGCTACACCTTC; CDR3 protein: CASSFRGQSYGYTF
clone size: once; D gene: NA; V gene: TRBV15; J gene: TRBJ1-2; CDR3 DNA: TGTGCCACCAGCAGAGATACAGGGACTAACTATGGCTACACCTTC; CDR3 protein: CATSRDTGTNYGYTF
clone size: NA; D gene: NA; V gene: TRBV12-2; J gene: TRBJ1-4; CDR3 DNA: TGTGCAAGTCGTTTTATCGCTCCCAGGAGGGCAAAACTGTTTTTT; CDR3 protein: CASRFIAPRRAKLFF
clone size: NA; D gene: NA; V gene: TRBV27; J gene: TRBJ1-2; CDR3 DNA: TGTGCCAGCAGTCCCTCCCGACAGCCGATCTATGGCTACACCTTC; CDR3 protein: CASSPSRQPIYGYTF
clone size: NA; D gene: NA; V gene: TRBV6-5; J gene: TRBJ2-1; CDR3 DNA: TGTGCCAGCAGTTACTTAGGGAGCTCCTACAATGAGCAGTTCTTC; CDR3 protein: CASSYLGSSYNEQFF
clone size: NA; D gene: NA; V gene: TRBV9; J gene: TRBJ2-6; CDR3 DNA: TGTGCCAGCAGCGGTGGCGCCTCTGGGGCCAACGTCCTGACTTTC; CDR3 protein: CASSGGASGANVLTF
clone size: NA; D gene: TRBD2; V gene: TRBV19; J gene: TRBJ2-4; CDR3 DNA: TGTGCCAGTAGCCCAGACCTAGCGGGAGGGCCTTACATTCAGTACTTC; CDR3 protein: CASSPDLAGGPYIQYF
clone size: NA; D gene: NA; V gene: TRBV5-5; J gene: TRBJ2-1; CDR3 DNA: TGTGCCAGCAGCTTAGGGTTTGGTGAGCAGTTCTTC; CDR3 protein: CASSLGFGEQFF
clone size: NA; D gene: NA; V gene: TRBV2; J gene: TRBJ2-4; CDR3 DNA: TGTGCCAGCAGCCTATTAATAGCCAAAAACATTCAGTACTTC; CDR3 protein: CASSLLIAKNIQYF